This TCR beta chain is drawn from a study of T cell repertoires in cytomegalovirus infection. Study-level points and caveats: The ex vivo response showed dominance by HLA-C-restricted CMV-specific TCR beta clonotypes.

For this clonotype: Its antigen is not known.

Trimming cost V 2 bases and J 0 bases, with 10 bases left between them. Germline V gives CDR1 LGHNA, CDR2 YSLEER. The CDR3 length is 15 residues. TCRdb recomputed calls from the reads with MiXCR, one row per CDR3 protein. The repertoire holds fewer than 350,000 distinct CDR3 sequences, with roughly 15% as singletons. The source is a human donor in good health (CMV status not recorded). Some clones in this sample may be carry-over from other donors' samples. The sequencing input was PBMCs. The chain links TRBV4-3 to TRBJ1-2, with D unclear. CDR3 DNA sequence: TGCGCCAGCAGCCAATCAATAAAGGCTAACTATGGCTACACCTTC. Translation gives CASSQSIKANYGYTF.